The clone carrying this T cell receptor beta chain was found a few times. The sample comes from a study of cytomegalovirus exposure and HLA in healthy donors. Both 60 Vbeta primers and 13 Jbeta primers went into the PCR. Sequenced by immunoSEQ multiplex PCR; TCRdb stores in-frame clones only, minus some. The sample consists of about 97,000 clones, 73% of them appearing once. Donors showed nominal health when sampled, although they likely had unrecorded immune exposures. CDR1 and CDR2 (germline): SGHVS, FNYEAQ. The CDR3 covers 12 residues. Trimming took 7 bases from V and 7 from J, leaving 8 bases between them.

The sample was PBMCs. The chain combines TRBV7-6 with TRBJ1-6; D is perhaps TRBD1 (5 bases). The sequence derives from a man aged 40-49 years in good health and CMV-seronegative. CDR3 nucleotides: TGTGCCAGCACCCGGGGGAATTCACCCCTCCACTTT. Translating it yields CASTRGNSPLHF.